This section outlines one TCR beta chain sequence together with its context. There is no known antigen for this receptor. Per-base quality was not reported, and no clone a single base away is much larger than it. This specimen comes from a study of blood T cells in healthy people across ages (dated by TCRdb to about 2015). Study-level background: In model experiments, template switching captured about one uniquely barcoded TCR beta cDNA molecule for every two T cells. Using deep sequencing normalized with unique cDNA molecular identifiers, the study measured how TCR beta repertoire diversity changes with age. Four age groups were formed from the donors: young (average approximately 16 years), middle-aged (around 37), aged (62) and long-lived (roughly 88). To avoid experimental bias, donors of different ages were distributed randomly across sequencing lanes. The study analyzed two additional independent replicas of 1 million unique cDNA reads from the same blood draw for two donors, one aged 18 to 30 and one aged 80 or older. General conclusions and limits of the study: Observed TCR beta diversity correlated strongly with the percentage of naive T cells measured by flow cytometry. Compared with the aged group, the long-lived group had more naive CD4+ T cells, fewer expanded clones and increased TCR diversity, a pattern suggesting age selection. The CMV infection status of donors was not known, potentially confounding age-related changes in expanded clonotypes. Estimates of total diversity based on one million sequenced T cells were regarded as lower bounds and as underestimates. Since profiling was done on bulk unsorted PBMCs, naive and antigen-experienced compartments could not be conclusively compared. Observed TCR beta diversity per million T cells fell roughly linearly with age, and a significant reduction was already apparent by age roughly 40.

CDR3 length: 16 amino acids, cysteine to phenylalanine. Only CDR3 DNA remains: 48 bases, in frame from the first base. CDR1 is given as DFQATT and CDR2 as SNEGSKA, both from the germline V gene (reference sequence). Trimmed from V: 3 bases; trimmed from J: 7 bases; junction bases lacking a gene match: 18. Systemically healthy Caucasian individuals from Russia, 39 in total and aged roughly 6 to 90 years, were included as donors. Around 10 milliliters of peripheral blood were collected from each donor into EDTA-treated Vacutainer tubes. PBMCs were isolated by Ficoll-Paque density-gradient centrifugation, with at least 6 million obtained per sample. Total RNA, at least 6 micrograms per sample, was extracted from PBMCs with Trizol reagent. For every donor, an aliquot of PBMCs went through flow cytometry to measure the percentages of naive CD45RAhigh/CD27high T cells. The library relied on 5' RACE. The reads were generated on an Illumina HiSeq 2500. A second PCR of roughly 6 to 11 cycles was performed with a sample-barcoded 5' primer and a J-beta primer mix. A unique molecular identifier was introduced onto each TCR beta cDNA molecule by a template-switch 5' adaptor carrying 12 random nucleotides. At least 2.5 million CDR3-containing paired-end reads were obtained from each sample. All of the RNA was converted into first-strand cDNA using the Mint cDNA synthesis kit, with a TRBC-specific oligonucleotide serving as the primer. Following uracil-DNA glycosylase treatment, a first 18-cycle PCR with universal primers M1SS and BC2_uni_R was performed on all cDNA. Processing in the source paper ran as follows. For normalization, 1 million high-quality reads were randomly selected from each sample, with every read carrying a distinct molecular identifier. Reads with shared molecular identifiers were discarded instead of being binned into consensus sequences. MiTCR, run with a Q25 quality threshold and the strictest error-elimination algorithm, handled CDR3 identification, clonotype clustering and error correction. A nonparametric unseen species model using Euler transformation provided a lower-bound estimate of total TCR beta diversity. The public reads were reprocessed in TCRdb via fastp at Q25 and MiXCR, keeping in-frame beta chains. A single entry per CDR3 protein holds the most common genes and DNA from its merged rows. The V and J calls shown here were made by TCRdb, not taken from the authors' results. For this sample there are hundreds of thousands of distinct CDR3 sequences; roughly three fifths appear just once. Clones ranked in the top ten supply roughly 26% of the sample.

This sequence uses TRBV20-1 and TRBJ2-7; 7 middle bases align to TRBD2. This clonotype originated in a man aged 40-49 years in good health. The specimen was blood. DNA sequence: TGCAGTGCTAGGGGGGAAGGAGGGAGGGCCAACTGGGAGCAGTACTTC. Translation gives CSARGEGGRANWEQYF.